This T cell receptor (beta chain) was profiled in a study of Ad26.COV2.S vaccination and SARS-CoV-2 variants (dated by TCRdb to the early 2020s). With regard to the full study: Vaccine-arm donors were drawn from COV1001, a multicentre, randomized, double-blind, placebo-controlled phase I-IIa trial of Ad26.COV2.S in healthy adults. Trial participants were randomized into five groups of five, in which low-dose or high-dose Ad26.COV2.S was given once or twice, or placebo was given on both occasions. Dosing of Ad26.COV2.S was intramuscular, at either 5x10^10 or 1x10^11 viral particles, delivered as one shot or as two shots spaced 56 days apart. A total of approximately 32 samples were included in the TCR-sequenced set, comprising around 20 Ad26.COV2.S vaccine recipients, 5 placebo recipients and 8 SARS-CoV-2 convalescent individuals. Blinding of investigators to trial group allocation was maintained during experiments and outcome assessment. The specificity and breadth of SARS-CoV-2-reactive T cell receptors after Ad26.COV2.S vaccination were assessed by TCRbeta repertoire sequencing.

The immunoSEQ Assay was used to sequence TCRbeta CDR3 regions. After extraction, genomic DNA underwent amplification by bias-controlled multiplex PCR, followed by high-throughput sequencing. The study's processing was this. To quantify the absolute abundance of each unique TCRbeta CDR3 region, sequences were collapsed and filtered. T cell fraction was estimated by normalizing TCRbeta template counts to usable DNA, with usable DNA measured through amplification of reference genes found in all nucleated cells. Repertoire TCRs were annotated as SARS-CoV-2-specific by exact matching of V gene, CDR3 amino acid sequence and J gene to a known reactive TCR set. MIRA supplied the reference SARS-CoV-2 TCR set, which was filtered for enrichment in COVID-19-positive ImmuneCODE repertoires so that public or cross-reactive TCRs were removed. Using the MIRA antigens, annotated TCRs were further analysed by specific ORF or by position within an ORF. Breadth was defined as annotated unique rearrangements over total unique productive rearrangements; depth was the summed frequency of those rearrangements. Two-sided Wilcoxon rank-sum tests were applied when comparing TCR breadth between groups. In its TCRdb copy, this immuneACCESS table keeps in-frame sequences only and misses some clones. Where compared with another copy, unresolved V genes explain less than half of these, and the others have no known cause. That table is the source of V, J and clone size, and D and trimming were worked out from the DNA. Within this sample are around 450,000 clones, with around 87% of them counted one time only. Together, the top ten hold roughly 4% of the sample.

Including cysteine and phenylalanine, the CDR3 has 14 amino acids. Here the CDR3 DNA is all that survives: 42 bases in frame from base 1. Looking up the germline V gene (reference sequence) yields CDR1 WNHNN and CDR2 SYGVQD. V is shortened by 6 bases, J by 2 bases, and the region joining them spans 12 bases. As regards this clone: The antigen this receptor binds is unknown. Per-base quality was not reported, and no clone a single base away is much larger than it.

The treatment or condition label on this specimen signifies: around 19 received Ad26.COV2.S at low or high dose, single or two shots; about 5 received placebo; per-sample allocation not given. For vaccine and placebo recipients, the sequenced repertoires came from samples collected on day 63 after the first injection. Between 29 July and 7 August 2020, Cohort 1b enrolled 20 to 30 adults aged 18-55 years at one site in Boston, USA. Ad26.COV2.S was a replication-incompetent adenovirus type 26 vector expressing a prefusion-stabilized SARS-CoV-2 spike protein from the original Wuhan strain. What the authors observed across the whole study: The study was not powered for comparison of responses between vaccine doses or regimens. Vaccine and placebo recipients had similar non-spike TCR breadth, a finding consistent with the vaccine containing only spike. Higher spike-specific TCR breadth was observed in Ad26.COV2.S recipients than in placebo recipients (P = 0.0014). It was noted by the authors that total T cell responses may have been underestimated by the TCR breadth and depth analyses. After vaccination, spike-specific CD8+ and CD4+ T cell responses were reported to show substantial breadth.

Material: peripheral blood, obtained in a trial of Ad26.COV2.S vaccine versus placebo. The origin of this receptor is a person between 18 and 65 years old who received the Ad26.COV2.S COVID-19 vaccine or a placebo. This receptor chain uses TRBV10-1 and TRBJ2-3, and the D gene may be TRBD1, 5 bases matching. The nucleotides read TGCGCCAGCAGCTTAGACAGAATCACAGATACGCAGTATTTT. It translates to CASSLDRITDTQYF.